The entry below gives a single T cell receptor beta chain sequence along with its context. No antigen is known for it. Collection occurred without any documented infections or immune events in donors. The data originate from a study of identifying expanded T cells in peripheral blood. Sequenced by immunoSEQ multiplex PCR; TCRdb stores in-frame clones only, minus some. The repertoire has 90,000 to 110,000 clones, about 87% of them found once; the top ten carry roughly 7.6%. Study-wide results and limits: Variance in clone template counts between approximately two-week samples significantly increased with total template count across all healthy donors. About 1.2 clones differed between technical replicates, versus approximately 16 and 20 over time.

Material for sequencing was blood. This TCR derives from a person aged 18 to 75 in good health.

The CDR3 protein is CAWGLSGSYNEQFF. The CDR3 DNA reads TGTGCCTGGGGACTTTCGGGGTCCTACAATGAGCAGTTCTTC. V gene TRBV30 combines with J gene TRBJ2-1; perhaps TRBD2 as D (5 bases). Germline V CDR1 and CDR2: GTSNPN, SVGIG (reference sequence). Trimming stripped 5 bases from V and 1 base from J, with 12 bases between. The CDR3 extends over 14 amino acids.